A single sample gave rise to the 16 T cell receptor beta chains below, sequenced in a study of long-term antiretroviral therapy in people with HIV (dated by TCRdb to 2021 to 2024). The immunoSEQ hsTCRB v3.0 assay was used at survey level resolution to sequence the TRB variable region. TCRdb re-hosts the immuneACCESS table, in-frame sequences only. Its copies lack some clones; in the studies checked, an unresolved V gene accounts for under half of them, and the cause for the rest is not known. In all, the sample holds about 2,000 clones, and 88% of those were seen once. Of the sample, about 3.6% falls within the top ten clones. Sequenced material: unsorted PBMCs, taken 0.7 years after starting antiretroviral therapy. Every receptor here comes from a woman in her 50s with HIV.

This chain's CDR3 is CASSMTGDEPQHF. For the CDR3, the DNA is TGTGCCAGCAGCATGACAGGAGATGAGCCCCAGCATTTT. V and J are TRBV7-2 and TRBJ1-5; the D gene is possibly TRBD1 (6 bases). Trimming cost V 5 bases and J 8 bases, with 13 bases left between them. CDR3 length: 13 residues. Germline V gene lookup returns CDR1 SGHTA and CDR2 FQGNSA.

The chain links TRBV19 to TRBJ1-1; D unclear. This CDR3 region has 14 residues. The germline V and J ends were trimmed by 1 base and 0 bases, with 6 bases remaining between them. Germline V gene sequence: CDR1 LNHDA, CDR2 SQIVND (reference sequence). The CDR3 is CASSIGGLNTEAFF. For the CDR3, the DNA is TGTGCCAGTAGTATAGGTGGGTTGAACACTGAAGCTTTCTTT.

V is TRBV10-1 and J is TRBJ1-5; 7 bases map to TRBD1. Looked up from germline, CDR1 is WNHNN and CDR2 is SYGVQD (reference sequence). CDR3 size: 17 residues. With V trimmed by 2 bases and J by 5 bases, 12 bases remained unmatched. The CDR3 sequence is CASSETTRDREDQPQHF. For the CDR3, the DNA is TGCGCCAGCAGTGAGACGACTCGAGACAGGGAAGATCAGCCCCAGCATTTT.

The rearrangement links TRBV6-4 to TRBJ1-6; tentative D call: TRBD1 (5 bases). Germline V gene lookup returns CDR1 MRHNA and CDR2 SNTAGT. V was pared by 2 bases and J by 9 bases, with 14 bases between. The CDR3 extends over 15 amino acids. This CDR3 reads CASSDPRAVRSPLHF. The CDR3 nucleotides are TGTGCCAGCAGTGACCCCAGGGCCGTTCGTTCACCCCTCCACTTT.

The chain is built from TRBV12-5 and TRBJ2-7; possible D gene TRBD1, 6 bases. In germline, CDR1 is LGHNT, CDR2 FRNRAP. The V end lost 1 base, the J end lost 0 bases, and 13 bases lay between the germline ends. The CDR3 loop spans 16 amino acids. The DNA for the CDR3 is TGTGCTAGTGGTTTGGGCACCGGGACACTCTCCTACGAGCAGTACTTC. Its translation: CASGLGTGTLSYEQYF.

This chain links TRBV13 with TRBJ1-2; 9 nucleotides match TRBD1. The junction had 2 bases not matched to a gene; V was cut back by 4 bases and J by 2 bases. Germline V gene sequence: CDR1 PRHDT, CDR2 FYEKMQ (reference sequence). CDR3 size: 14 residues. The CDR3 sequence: CASSSGTGNYGYTF. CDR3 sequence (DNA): TGTGCCAGCAGCTCGGGGACAGGGAACTATGGCTACACCTTC.

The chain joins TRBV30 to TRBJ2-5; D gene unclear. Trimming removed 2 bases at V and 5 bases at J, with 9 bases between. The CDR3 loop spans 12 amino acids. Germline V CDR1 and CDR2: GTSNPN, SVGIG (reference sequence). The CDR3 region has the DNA TGTGCCTGGAGTCCTCGGACGGAGACCCAGTACTTC. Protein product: CAWSPRTETQYF. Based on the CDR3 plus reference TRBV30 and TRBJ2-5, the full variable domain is SQTIHQWPATLVQPVGSPLSLECTVEGTSNPNLYWYRQAAGRGLQLLFYSVGIGQISSEVPQNLSASRPQDRQFILSSKKLLLSDSGFYLCAWSPRTETQYFGPGTRLLVL.

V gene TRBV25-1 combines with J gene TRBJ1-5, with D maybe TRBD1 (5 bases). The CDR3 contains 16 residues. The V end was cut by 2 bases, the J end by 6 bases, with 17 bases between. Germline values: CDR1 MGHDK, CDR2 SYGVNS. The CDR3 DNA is TGTGCCAGCAGTGAAAATAAGCTAGCAGGGTCTCAGCCCCAGCATTTT. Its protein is CASSENKLAGSQPQHF.

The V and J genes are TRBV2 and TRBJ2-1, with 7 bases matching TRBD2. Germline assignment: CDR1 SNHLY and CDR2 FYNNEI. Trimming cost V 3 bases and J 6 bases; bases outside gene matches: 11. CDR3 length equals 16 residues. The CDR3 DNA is TGTGCCAGCAGTGATAAGGCCAGCGGGGTCCGCAATGAGCAGTTCTTC. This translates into CASSDKASGVRNEQFF.

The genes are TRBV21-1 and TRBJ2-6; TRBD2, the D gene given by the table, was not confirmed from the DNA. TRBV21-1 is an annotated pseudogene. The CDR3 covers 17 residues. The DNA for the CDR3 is TGTGCCAGCAGCAAAGAGTCCCCCGGGTCTGGGGCCAACGTCCTGACTTTC. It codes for CASSKESPGSGANVLTF.

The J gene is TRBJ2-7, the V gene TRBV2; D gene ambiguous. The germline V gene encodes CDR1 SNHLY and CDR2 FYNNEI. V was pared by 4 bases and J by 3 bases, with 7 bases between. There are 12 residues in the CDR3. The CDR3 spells CASSGNYYEQYF. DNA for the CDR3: TGTGCCAGCAGTGGGAACTACTACGAGCAGTACTTC.

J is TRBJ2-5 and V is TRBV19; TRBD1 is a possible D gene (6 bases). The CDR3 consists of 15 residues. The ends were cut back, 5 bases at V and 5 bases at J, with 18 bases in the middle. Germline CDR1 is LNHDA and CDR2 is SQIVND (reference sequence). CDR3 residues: CASSLQGLRMETQYF. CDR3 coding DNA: TGTGCCAGTAGTTTACAGGGTTTGCGGATGGAGACCCAGTACTTC.

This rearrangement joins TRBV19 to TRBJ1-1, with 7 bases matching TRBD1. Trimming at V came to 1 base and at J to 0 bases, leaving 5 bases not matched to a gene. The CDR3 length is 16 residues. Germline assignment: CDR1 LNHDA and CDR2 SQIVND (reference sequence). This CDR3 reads CASSIGQGQMNTEAFF. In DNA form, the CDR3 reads TGTGCCAGTAGTATAGGACAGGGACAAATGAACACTGAAGCTTTCTTT.

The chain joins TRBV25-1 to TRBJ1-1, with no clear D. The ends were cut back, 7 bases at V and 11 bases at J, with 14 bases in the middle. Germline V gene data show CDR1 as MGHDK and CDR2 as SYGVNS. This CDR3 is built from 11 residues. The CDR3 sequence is CASKLEMTAFF. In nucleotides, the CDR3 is TGTGCCAGCAAACTTGAAATGACGGCTTTCTTT. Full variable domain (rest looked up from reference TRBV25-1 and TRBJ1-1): EADIYQTPRYLVIGTGKKITLECSQTMGHDKMYWYQQDPGMELHLIHYSYGVNSTEKGDLSSESTVSRIRTEHFPLTLESARPSHTSQYLCASKLEMTAFFGQGTRLTVV.

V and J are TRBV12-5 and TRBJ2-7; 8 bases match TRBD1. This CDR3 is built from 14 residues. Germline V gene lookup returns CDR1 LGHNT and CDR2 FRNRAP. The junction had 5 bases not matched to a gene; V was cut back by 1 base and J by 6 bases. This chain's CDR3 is CASGLGQGKGEQYF. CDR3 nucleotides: TGTGCTAGTGGTTTGGGACAGGGGAAGGGCGAGCAGTACTTC.

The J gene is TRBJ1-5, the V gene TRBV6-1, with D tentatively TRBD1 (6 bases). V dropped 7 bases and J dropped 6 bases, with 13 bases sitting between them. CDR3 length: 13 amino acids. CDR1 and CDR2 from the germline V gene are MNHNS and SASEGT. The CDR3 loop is CASTLGGRQPQHF. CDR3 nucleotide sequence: TGTGCCAGCACCCTAGGGGGGCGTCAGCCCCAGCATTTT.